The 31 T cell receptor beta chains presented below share a single source sample, sequenced in a study of PD-L1 blockade in urothelial cancer. Time point described: peripheral blood 6 weeks after treatment start. The repertoire was sequenced with immunoSEQ multiplex PCR; TCRdb's copy has only in-frame clones and lacks some. The sample has about 46,000 clones, around 82% seen once; the top ten hold 1.5% to 2%. This sample comprised PBMCs, obtained around atezolizumab (anti-PD-L1) treatment. These receptors all stem from a man aged 50-60 years with urothelial cancer.

The chain carries TRBV7-2 and TRBJ2-7; tentatively, D is TRBD1 (6 bases). V lost 6 bases to trimming and J lost 5 bases, with 20 bases between them. Germline loops: CDR1 SGHTA, CDR2 FQGNSA. The CDR3 loop spans 15 amino acids. CDR3 residues: CASSEPGQRYNEQYF. CDR3 in DNA: TGTGCCAGCAGTGAACCGGGACAACGGTATAACGAGCAGTACTTC.

This sequence joins TRBV11-2 and TRBJ2-3, with D unclear. Deletions cut 5 bases from V and 7 bases from J, with 10 bases between. The germline CDR1 and CDR2 sequences are SGHAT and FQNNGV. CDR3 length equals 12 residues. CDR3 nucleotides: TGTGCCAGCAGCCGAAACAGATATACGCAGTATTTT. Protein product: CASSRNRYTQYF.

This clone was seen only once. CDR3 in amino acids: CASSQDRGGQGNVDTQYF. The CDR3 nucleotides read TGCGCCAGCAGCCAAGATCGCGGGGGACAGGGGAATGTAGATACGCAGTATTTT. J is TRBJ2-3 and V is TRBV4-3, with 10 bases fitting TRBD1. The CDR3 loop spans 18 amino acids. The germline CDR1 and CDR2 sequences are LGHNA and YSLEER. Trimming removed 0 bases from V and 5 bases from J; junction bases left unmatched: 11.

This clone appeared once. CDR3: CASSPSFPGQFF. The CDR3, as DNA: TGTGCCAGCAGTCCTTCCTTCCCGGGGCAGTTCTTC. The gene calls are TRBV28 and TRBJ2-1; unclear D gene. In germline, CDR1 is MDHEN, CDR2 SYDVKM. CDR3 length equals 12 residues. With 5 bases removed from V and 12 bases from J, the gap between germline ends came to 14 bases.

This clone was counted a few times. The chain combines TRBV6-1 with TRBJ2-3, with a possible D match to TRBD1 (5 bases). Germline CDR1 reads MNHNS; CDR2 reads SASEGT. V was clipped by 1 base and J by 0 bases, with 8 bases between them. This CDR3 contains 15 residues. The CDR3 is CASSEGQLSTDTQYF. The CDR3 coding sequence is TGTGCCAGCAGTGAAGGACAGCTAAGCACAGATACGCAGTATTTT.

This chain connects TRBV11-2 to TRBJ2-5; 9 bases line up with TRBD2. V lost 10 bases and J lost 3; bases outside the gene matches: 6. Germline-derived CDR1 and CDR2 are SGHAT and FQNNGV. There are 13 residues in the CDR3. The CDR3 spells CATKLAGEETQYF. The CDR3 DNA follows: TGTGCCACCAAGTTAGCGGGAGAAGAGACCCAGTACTTC.

The rearrangement joins TRBV19 to TRBJ1-5, with TRBD1 identical over 10 bases. This CDR3 is 15 amino acids long. CDR1 and CDR2 from the germline V gene are LNHDA and SQIVND (reference sequence). The trim removed 4 bases at V and 5 bases at J, leaving 5 bases unmatched. The CDR3 DNA reads as TGTGCCAGTAGTACCGGGGACAGGGGTTATCAGCCCCAGCATTTT. It is translated as CASSTGDRGYQPQHF.

Here the CDR3 reads CASSPTAGRYEQYF. As DNA, the CDR3 is TGTGCCAGCAGCCCAACAGCGGGTAGGTACGAGCAGTACTTC. This chain links TRBV9 with TRBJ2-7, with a weak D call TRBD2 (6 bases). The CDR3 consists of 14 residues. The V gene's germline CDR1 is SGDLS and CDR2 YYNGEE. V was pared by 4 bases and J by 4 bases, with 15 bases between.

The CDR3 sequence: CASSFLGLMYNEQFF. CDR3 DNA: TGTGCCAGCAGTTTTTTAGGACTGATGTACAATGAGCAGTTCTTC. The rearrangement uses TRBV27 and TRBJ2-1; weak D call: TRBD2 (5 bases). The CDR3 is made up of 15 amino acids. The germline CDR1 and CDR2 sequences are MNHEY and SMNVEV (reference sequence). V lost 3 bases and J 4 bases, leaving 13 bases between the germline ends.

This clone was detected only a few times. This chain links TRBV15 with TRBJ2-2; 7 positions match TRBD2. Germline loops: CDR1 LNHNV, CDR2 YYDKDF (reference sequence). The CDR3 sequence is 18 residues long. V was pared by 7 bases and J by 1 base, with 15 bases of the junction left unmatched. CDR3 sequence: CATTLGGWEDRNTGELFF. In DNA form, the CDR3 reads TGTGCCACCACCCTGGGGGGGTGGGAAGATCGGAACACCGGGGAGCTGTTTTTT.

The rearrangement joins TRBV28 to TRBJ1-4, with D unresolved. The CDR3 sequence is 12 residues long. The V gene's germline CDR1 is MDHEN and CDR2 SYDVKM. V gave up 2 bases and J gave up 8 bases, with 6 bases separating them. The CDR3, as DNA: TGTGCCAGCAGTTTAGGGAGGGAAAAACTGTTTTTT. Amino acid sequence: CASSLGREKLFF.

This chain connects TRBV5-1 to TRBJ1-2; D unresolved. The germline V gene encodes CDR1 SGHRS and CDR2 YFSETQ. This CDR3 has 13 amino acids. Trimming left V 0 bases short and J 4 bases short, with 7 bases between. The CDR3 DNA sequence: TGCGCCAGCAGCTTGGACAGTACCTATGGCTACACCTTC. It codes for CASSLDSTYGYTF.

The chain has TRBV18 and TRBJ2-1; a weak D match, TRBD1 (6 bases). The CDR3 has 13 residues. V shed 4 bases and J shed 5 bases, with 9 bases lying between them. Germline V gene lookup returns CDR1 KGHSH and CDR2 LQKENI. The CDR3 DNA follows: TGTGCCAGCTCACTACACAGGGACAATGAGCAGTTCTTC. Amino acid sequence: CASSLHRDNEQFF. The whole variable domain, remainder taken from reference TRBV18 and TRBJ2-1, is NAGVMQNPRHLVRRRGQEARLRCSPMKGHSHVYWYRQLPEEGLKFMVYLQKENIIDESGMPKERFSAEFPKEGPSILRIQQVVRGDSAAYFCASSLHRDNEQFFGPGTRLTVL.

The V and J genes are TRBV6-5 and TRBJ2-7, with TRBD1 matching 8 bases. The J segment lost 6 bases and the V segment lost 5 bases, leaving 6 bases of the junction unmatched. This CDR3 has 13 amino acids. CDR1 and CDR2 (germline): MNHEY, SVGAGI. The CDR3 DNA reads as TGTGCCAGCAGTCCTGGACAGGGAGGCGAGCAGTACTTC. Its protein is CASSPGQGGEQYF.

The chain joins TRBV27 to TRBJ2-7; 9 nucleotides line up with TRBD2. The germline V gene encodes CDR1 MNHEY and CDR2 SMNVEV (reference sequence). The CDR3 is made up of 16 amino acids. V was pared by 0 bases and J by 5 bases, with 8 bases of the junction left unmatched. The CDR3 protein is CASSLSIGGRAHEQYF. The DNA for the CDR3 is TGTGCCAGCAGTTTATCGATTGGCGGGAGGGCCCACGAGCAGTACTTC.

The chain employs TRBV10-3 and TRBJ2-1; 7 bases are shared with TRBD2. The V gene end was trimmed by 3 bases and the J gene end by 7 bases; junction bases not matched to a gene: 12. Germline V gene data show CDR1 as ENHRY and CDR2 as SYGVKD. CDR3 length: 16 amino acids. The CDR3 sequence: CAISDPSGAAGNEQFF. As DNA, the CDR3 is TGTGCCATCAGTGACCCCAGCGGGGCGGCGGGGAATGAGCAGTTCTTC.

The rearrangement links TRBV6-1 to TRBJ1-2, with TRBD1 identical over 8 bases. Trimming took 2 bases from V and 4 from J; bases not matched to a gene: 15. CDR1 is MNHNS, CDR2 SASEGT, per germline. CDR3 length equals 18 residues. For the CDR3, the DNA is TGTGCCAGCAGTGAAATCCCCGGGACAGGCTCCTTTGGCTATGGCTACACCTTC. It codes for CASSEIPGTGSFGYGYTF.

The CDR3 bases are TGTGCCAGCAGTGAAGGCGGGACAGCCATGCCCTACGAGCAGTACTTC. Amino acid sequence: CASSEGGTAMPYEQYF. This sequence joins TRBV25-1 and TRBJ2-7, with D possibly matching TRBD1 (7 bases). The CDR3 extends over 16 amino acids. Germline assignment: CDR1 MGHDK and CDR2 SYGVNS. Between the trimmed V and J ends, which lost 2 bases and 2 bases, there was a span of 16 bases.

The table lists this clone with a few counts. The DNA for the CDR3 is TGTGCCAGCAGTCAGCGGGGGAACTTTGACCTCACAGATACGCAGTATTTT. Protein sequence: CASSQRGNFDLTDTQYF. The chain uses TRBV14 and TRBJ2-3; 8 nucleotides align to TRBD2. The CDR3 extends over 17 amino acids. Germline V lookup: CDR1 SGHDN, CDR2 FVKESK. Trimming cost V 6 bases and J 2 bases; bases outside gene matches: 13.

The chain employs TRBV7-8 and TRBJ1-2; no reliable D call. Trimming stripped 1 base from V and 5 bases from J, with 11 bases between. The germline V gene encodes CDR1 SGHVS and CDR2 FQNEAQ. The CDR3 runs to 14 residues. The CDR3 DNA reads as TGTGCCAGCAGCTTAGAGGCTCGGGGATATGGCTACACCTTC. This sequence encodes CASSLEARGYGYTF. Using reference TRBV7-8 and TRBJ1-2 for the parts outside the CDR3, the full variable domain is GAGVSQSPRYKVAKRGQDVALRCDPISGHVSLFWYQQALGQGPEFLTYFQNEAQLDKSGLPSDRFFAERPEGSVSTLKIQRTQQEDSAVYLCASSLEARGYGYTFGSGTRLTVV.

A word on this clone: The junction departs from the called germline gene at one end, perhaps through a read error. This chain connects TRBV30 to TRBJ2-2; 8 bases fit TRBD2. CDR3 length equals 16 residues. Germline lookup yields CDR1 GTSNPN and CDR2 SVGIG (reference sequence). CDR3 DNA: TGTGCCCGGAGCCGGTGGCTAGCGGGCAACACCGGGGAGCTGTTTTTT. Translating gives CARSRWLAGNTGELFF.

This rearrangement joins TRBV7-2 to TRBJ2-7; no firm D call. V shed 1 base and J shed 4 bases, with 8 bases lying between them. Germline assignment: CDR1 SGHTA and CDR2 FQGNSA. This CDR3 comprises 13 residues. The CDR3 DNA reads as TGTGCCAGCAGCTTAGGAGTTTTTTACGAGCAGTACTTC. Translated: CASSLGVFYEQYF. The full variable domain, rest sourced from reference TRBV7-2 and TRBJ2-7, is GAGVSQSPSNKVTEKGKDVELRCDPISGHTALYWYRQSLGQGLEFLIYFQGNSAPDKSGLPSDRFSAERTGGSVSTLTIQRTQQEDSAVYLCASSLGVFYEQYFGPGTRLTVT.

The chain couples TRBV7-6 to TRBJ2-2; 7 bases agree with TRBD1. This CDR3 has 17 amino acids. V was clipped by 0 bases and J by 5 bases; unmatched bases: 9. Germline V gene data show CDR1 as SGHVS and CDR2 as FNYEAQ. The CDR3: CASSLATGNSYTGELFF. CDR3 nucleotide sequence: TGTGCCAGCAGCTTAGCGACAGGGAATTCTTATACCGGGGAGCTGTTTTTT. Full variable domain (outside the CDR3, taken from reference TRBV7-6 and TRBJ2-2): GAGVSQSPRYKVTKRGQDVALRCDPISGHVSLYWYRQALGQGPEFLTYFNYEAQQDKSGLPNDRFSAERPEGSISTLTIQRTEQRDSAMYRCASSLATGNSYTGELFFGEGSRLTVL.

The gene calls are TRBV7-3 and TRBJ2-1, with 10 bases identical to TRBD2. The CDR3 totals 15 residues. CDR1 is SGHTA and CDR2 is FQGTGA in the germline V gene. With V trimmed by 3 bases and J by 5 bases, 4 bases remained unmatched. Here the CDR3 reads CASSFLAGVDNEQFF. For the CDR3, the DNA is TGTGCCAGCAGCTTTCTAGCGGGAGTAGACAATGAGCAGTTCTTC.

This chain connects TRBV27 to TRBJ1-1; tentatively, D is TRBD1 (6 bases). This CDR3 is 15 amino acids long. Germline CDR1 is MNHEY and CDR2 is SMNVEV (reference sequence). Trimming shortened V by 2 bases and J by 5 bases, and 15 bases separated the two germline ends. The CDR3 loop reads CASSLGAHRETEAFF. DNA for the CDR3: TGTGCCAGCAGTTTAGGGGCTCACAGGGAAACTGAAGCTTTCTTT.

Comments on this clone: The sample holds other DNA sequences that translate to the same CDR3. V and J are TRBV10-3 and TRBJ2-1; 9 bases are a match to TRBD2. Germline CDR1 ENHRY, CDR2 SYGVKD. V trimming: 6 bases; J trimming: 0 bases; junction bases outside the gene matches: 3. This CDR3 comprises 15 residues. The chain's CDR3 is CAIRTSGSSYNEQFF. CDR3 nucleotide sequence: TGTGCCATCAGGACTAGCGGTAGCTCCTACAATGAGCAGTTCTTC.

V is TRBV7-6 and J is TRBJ2-1; 7 bases align to TRBD1. Trimming at V came to 0 bases and at J to 10 bases, leaving 3 bases not matched to a gene. The CDR3 has 13 amino acids. Looked up from germline, CDR1 is SGHVS and CDR2 is FNYEAQ. In DNA form, the CDR3 reads TGTGCCAGCAGCTTAGCAGGGGGCTGGGAGCAGTTCTTC. This encodes CASSLAGGWEQFF.

The chain carries TRBV15 and TRBJ1-5; the D gene is possibly TRBD1 (5 bases). V lost 5 bases and J 6 bases, leaving 20 bases between the germline ends. Germline V lookup: CDR1 LNHNV, CDR2 YYDKDF (reference sequence). CDR3 length equals 16 residues. CDR3 DNA sequence: TGTGCCACCAGCGGAGCAGGCTCCAGGGATTCTCAGCCCCAGCATTTT. Residues: CATSGAGSRDSQPQHF.

The sample holds a few counts of this clone. V is TRBV5-4 and J is TRBJ2-7, with 9 bases fitting TRBD2. CDR3 length: 15 residues. Germline V gene lookup returns CDR1 SGHNT and CDR2 YYREEE (reference sequence). The V and J ends lost 1 base and 2 bases, in that order; junction bases with no gene match: 4. The CDR3 sequence: CASSLMVAGAYEQYF. In nucleotides, the CDR3 is TGTGCCAGCAGCTTGATGGTAGCGGGAGCCTACGAGCAGTACTTC.

The chain links TRBV18 to TRBJ1-4; D perhaps matches TRBD1 (6 bases). The germline CDR1 and CDR2 sequences are KGHSH and LQKENI. This CDR3 region has 15 residues. V was trimmed by 1 base and J by 3 bases, leaving 9 bases between them. The CDR3 reads CASSPLNRANEKLFF. The CDR3 DNA is TGTGCCAGCTCACCACTGAACAGGGCTAATGAAAAACTGTTTTTT.

The rearrangement joins TRBV7-8 to TRBJ2-3; D uncertain. V was pared by 3 bases and J by 2 bases, with 15 bases between. CDR1 and CDR2 from the germline V gene are SGHVS and FQNEAQ. The length of the CDR3 is 16 residues. The CDR3 sequence: CASSFRLNPNTDTQYF. DNA for the CDR3: TGTGCCAGCAGCTTCCGTCTAAACCCTAACACAGATACGCAGTATTTT.